Following are 15 T cell receptor beta chains from one sample sequenced in a study of shared clonotypes between healthy human individuals (dated by TCRdb to 2019 to 2021). The protocol used for the library was the immunoSEQ multiplex PCR assay. Here the immuneACCESS table is served through TCRdb, limited to in-frame sequences with V and J called. Missing clones are a known gap in these copies; in checked studies unresolved V genes cover under half, and the rest lacks a known reason. Within this sample are some 2,000,000 clones, with 95% of them counted one time only. The ten largest clones represent more than 0.1% of the sample. The sequenced sample was naive CD4+ T cells sorted from blood. The cell subset or site label on this specimen signifies: CD45RA+ positively selected. These receptors were taken from a young man in good health.

The chain carries TRBV4-2 and TRBJ1-1; possible D gene TRBD1, 5 bases. Germline V CDR1 and CDR2: LGHNA, YNFKEQ. V gave up 2 bases and J gave up 2 bases, with 12 bases separating them. The CDR3 runs 15 residues. The CDR3 DNA follows: TGTGCCAGCAGCCAAATAGGGGTAGGAAACACTGAAGCTTTCTTT. Its protein product is CASSQIGVGNTEAFF.

The rearrangement uses TRBV30 and TRBJ1-2; D gene uncertain. Germline V CDR1 and CDR2: GTSNPN, SVGIG (reference sequence). CDR3 length equals 10 residues. Trimming removed 4 bases at V and 6 bases at J, with 6 bases between. The CDR3, as DNA: TGTGCCTGGAAAAAAAATGGCTACACCTTC. Translated: CAWKKNGYTF.

The rearrangement uses TRBV30 and TRBJ2-1; D not certain. The ends were cut back, 4 bases at V and 6 bases at J, with 10 bases in the middle. Per the germline V gene, CDR1 is GTSNPN and CDR2 is SVGIG (reference sequence). The CDR3 spans 12 residues. As DNA, the CDR3 is TGTGCCTGGAAGGCTCTCGGCAATGAGCAGTTCTTC. Protein: CAWKALGNEQFF.

The V call is TRBV4-1, the J call TRBJ1-6, with TRBD1 matching over 8 bases. Germline lookup yields CDR1 MGHRA and CDR2 YSYEKL. The CDR3 extends over 15 amino acids. V gave up 1 base and J gave up 8 bases; unmatched junction bases: 4. For the CDR3, the DNA is TGCGCCAGCAGCCAAGGGACAGGGCCCTATTCACCCCTCCACTTT. Translated: CASSQGTGPYSPLHF.

This clone was observed a single time. The chain is built from TRBV18 and TRBJ1-6, with 7 positions matching TRBD1. The germline V gene encodes CDR1 KGHSH and CDR2 LQKENI. This CDR3 spans 16 amino acids. Trimming cost V 2 bases and J 9 bases; bases outside gene matches: 10. The CDR3 is CASSPRRGDRFSPLHF. The CDR3 coding sequence is TGTGCCAGCTCACCAAGGCGAGGGGACAGATTTTCACCCCTCCACTTT.

V is TRBV5-1 and J is TRBJ1-1, with TRBD1 matching 10 bases. J gave up 3 bases and V 9 bases, and 5 bases lay outside the gene matches. Germline V gives CDR1 SGHRS, CDR2 YFSETQ. The CDR3 covers 13 residues. Here the CDR3 DNA reads TGCGCCACTTCGACAGGGGGCTACACTGAAGCTTTCTTT. Residues: CATSTGGYTEAFF.

The chain uses TRBV5-1 and TRBJ2-7, with 8 positions matching TRBD2. Trimming took 4 bases from V and 4 from J; bases not matched to a gene: 7. CDR3 length: 14 amino acids. Germline V gene data show CDR1 as SGHRS and CDR2 as YFSETQ. CDR3 amino acids: CASSVGLGVYEQYF. The CDR3 DNA is TGCGCCAGCAGCGTGGGACTAGGCGTTTACGAGCAGTACTTC.

V usage is TRBV27 and J usage is TRBJ1-1, with TRBD1 matching 8 bases. Germline CDR1 reads MNHEY; CDR2 reads SMNVEV (reference sequence). Losses at the gene ends were 4 bases for V and 3 bases for J; bases not matched to a gene: 7. CDR3 length equals 15 residues. The CDR3 reads CASSSQQTGDTEAFF. DNA of the CDR3: TGTGCCAGCAGTTCTCAGCAGACAGGGGACACTGAAGCTTTCTTT.

As regards this clone: The sample contains more than one DNA sequence encoding this CDR3. This rearrangement joins TRBV5-1 to TRBJ1-3; TRBD1 might be the D (5 bases). With 3 bases removed from V and 1 base from J, the gap between germline ends came to 8 bases. Germline V gives CDR1 SGHRS, CDR2 YFSETQ. The CDR3 length is 14 residues. CDR3 in DNA: TGCGCCAGCAGCTCGGGGGGTTCTGGAAACACCATATATTTT. It translates to CASSSGGSGNTIYF.

V and J are TRBV10-2 and TRBJ1-4; no clear D gene. V was clipped by 2 bases and J by 6 bases, with 7 bases between them. CDR1 and CDR2 (germline): WSHSY, SAAADI. This CDR3 comprises 13 residues. CDR3 DNA: TGCGCCAGCAGTGAGCAGGTGTATGAAAAACTGTTTTTT. Translated, it gives CASSEQVYEKLFF.

A single count supports this clone. The chain is built from TRBV10-3 and TRBJ1-3; D call uncertain. Germline V lookup: CDR1 ENHRY, CDR2 SYGVKD. This CDR3 region has 14 residues. V was trimmed by 5 bases and J by 2 bases, leaving 10 bases between them. CDR3 coding DNA: TGTGCCATCAGTCAGACTGACACTGGAAACACCATATATTTT. Protein: CAISQTDTGNTIYF.

The chain employs TRBV5-1 and TRBJ2-7, with 11 positions matching TRBD1. Germline V gene data show CDR1 as SGHRS and CDR2 as YFSETQ. CDR3 length: 16 residues. J was trimmed by 5 bases and V by 5 bases; bases with no gene match: 12. CDR3 loop: CASSHDPGQGADEQYF. CDR3 in DNA: TGCGCCAGCAGTCACGATCCTGGACAGGGGGCCGACGAGCAGTACTTC.

As regards this clone: Other nucleotide sequences from this sample produce the same CDR3. V usage is TRBV9 and J usage is TRBJ2-2, with 13 bases matching TRBD2. The germline V gene has CDR1 SGDLS and CDR2 YYNGEE. Trimming at V came to 3 bases and at J to 5 bases, leaving 1 base not matched to a gene. The length of the CDR3 is 15 residues. CDR3 sequence: CASSAGLAGTGELFF. The CDR3 DNA reads TGTGCCAGCAGCGCGGGACTAGCGGGAACCGGGGAGCTGTTTTTT.

V gene TRBV7-3 combines with J gene TRBJ2-3; possible D gene TRBD2, 6 bases. From germline, CDR1 is SGHTA and CDR2 FQGTGA. The ends were cut back, 4 bases at V and 5 bases at J, with 10 bases in the middle. The CDR3 extends over 13 amino acids. The CDR3 sequence is CASSSLAGDTQYF. The CDR3 region has the DNA TGTGCCAGCAGCTCACTAGCAGGAGATACGCAGTATTTT.

The chain recombines TRBV7-8 with TRBJ2-4; D remains unclear. Germline assignment: CDR1 SGHVS and CDR2 FQNEAQ. Trimming shortened V by 0 bases and J by 6 bases, and 6 bases separated the two germline ends. This CDR3 region has 13 residues. This chain's CDR3 is CASSLALGNIQYF. The CDR3 nucleotides read TGTGCCAGCAGCTTAGCCCTAGGAAACATTCAGTACTTC.